This TCR beta chain was profiled in a study of cytomegalovirus exposure and HLA in healthy donors. Study-level information: The 90 to 150 validation repertoires used a platform that matched the one used for the approximately 670 first-cohort repertoires, as a later analysis reported. General study points: Reports credit the classifier with highly specific, highly sensitive diagnosis of cytomegalovirus status.

Only in-frame clones appear in the TCRdb table, and some are missing; sequencing was by immunoSEQ multiplex PCR. The sample lists around 190,000 clones, about three quarters occurring once. CDR3 length equals 15 residues. Germline trimming cut 1 base from V and 4 bases from J; bases unmatched to any gene: 6. The germline V gene encodes CDR1 SGHTA and CDR2 FQGNSA. Concerning this clone: What it binds is unknown.

The rearrangement uses TRBV7-2 and TRBJ1-1; 7 nucleotides match TRBD1. The sample consisted of PBMCs. The sequence came from a woman aged 25 to 39 in good health and CMV-seronegative. CDR3 sequence: CASSLGWQGGTEAFF. CDR3 DNA sequence: TGTGCCAGCAGCTTAGGCTGGCAGGGGGGCACTGAAGCTTTCTTT. Using reference TRBV7-2 and TRBJ1-1 for the parts outside the CDR3, the full variable domain is GAGVSQSPSNKVTEKGKDVELRCDPISGHTALYWYRQSLGQGLEFLIYFQGNSAPDKSGLPSDRFSAERTGGSVSTLTIQRTQQEDSAVYLCASSLGWQGGTEAFFGQGTRLTVV.